A single sample gave rise to the 8 T cell receptor beta chains below, sequenced in a study of blood T cell repertoires in COVID-19. Only in-frame clones appear in the TCRdb table, and some are missing; sequencing was by immunoSEQ multiplex PCR. This table holds 150,000 to 200,000 clones, over 80% found once. The sample comprised peripheral blood. The source of these receptors is a woman aged 25 to 45 with acute or convalescent COVID-19.

The count of this clone is one. The chain combines TRBV30 with TRBJ1-3; D gene ambiguous. This CDR3 region has 15 residues. Trimming stripped 2 bases from V and 1 base from J, with 12 bases between. Germline CDR1 GTSNPN, CDR2 SVGIG (reference sequence). CDR3 loop: CAWSPWASSGNTIYF. As DNA, the CDR3 is TGTGCCTGGAGTCCGTGGGCGTCGTCTGGAAACACCATATATTTT.

The chain has TRBV13 and TRBJ2-1; a possible D gene is TRBD1 (6 bases). Germline-derived CDR1 and CDR2 are PRHDT and FYEKMQ (reference sequence). The CDR3 runs to 17 residues. With 0 bases removed from V and 0 bases from J, the gap between germline ends came to 12 bases. The CDR3, as DNA: TGTGCCAGCAGCTTAGGCATGACAGGCCGCTCCTACAATGAGCAGTTCTTC. It specifies CASSLGMTGRSYNEQFF.

This chain links TRBV4-3 with TRBJ2-5, with 13 bases lining up with TRBD2. Per germline, CDR1 LGHNA and CDR2 YSLEER. The CDR3 totals 16 residues. V shed 1 base, J shed 5 bases, and the junction held 4 bases outside the gene matches. CDR3 DNA: TGCGCCAGCAGCCAAGGACTAGCGGGGGGCGGGGAGACCCAGTACTTC. As protein: CASSQGLAGGGETQYF.

This chain connects TRBV15 to TRBJ2-1, with TRBD1 as a possible D gene (6 bases). The CDR3 runs to 16 residues. Trimming cost V 7 bases and J 6 bases, with 22 bases left between them. The germline gives CDR1 LNHNV, CDR2 YYDKDF (reference sequence). The CDR3 reads CATTPGTGYGINEQFF. CDR3 in DNA: TGTGCCACCACCCCTGGTACAGGGTATGGGATCAATGAGCAGTTCTTC.

The rearrangement links TRBV6-5 to TRBJ2-7; 9 bases are shared with TRBD1. CDR1 MNHEY and CDR2 SVGAGI come from the germline V gene. This CDR3 has 15 residues. The J segment lost 1 base and the V segment lost 6 bases, leaving 7 bases of the junction unmatched. In DNA form, the CDR3 reads TGTGCCAGCAGGAGGGGACAGGGAGGATCCTACGAGCAGTACTTC. Encoded protein: CASRRGQGGSYEQYF.

The V and J genes are TRBV30 and TRBJ1-5, with D possibly being TRBD1 (6 bases). This CDR3 has 17 residues. Trimming left V 2 bases short and J 4 bases short, with 21 bases between. CDR1 is GTSNPN and CDR2 is SVGIG in the germline V gene (reference sequence). The CDR3 sequence: CAWSPSASGTYNQPQHF. The CDR3 nucleotides read TGTGCCTGGAGTCCAAGCGCCAGTGGGACATATAATCAGCCCCAGCATTTT. The entire variable domain, with the rest obtained from reference TRBV30 and TRBJ1-5, is as follows: SQTIHQWPATLVQPVGSPLSLECTVEGTSNPNLYWYRQAAGRGLQLLFYSVGIGQISSEVPQNLSASRPQDRQFILSSKKLLLSDSGFYLCAWSPSASGTYNQPQHFGDGTRLSIL.

This sequence joins TRBV7-6 and TRBJ2-6; D is uncertain. Germline values: CDR1 SGHVS, CDR2 FNYEAQ. The CDR3 has 17 amino acids. Trimming took off 1 base at V and 0 bases at J, with 10 bases between the two ends. The CDR3 sequence is CASSLGAGGSGANVLTF. In DNA, the CDR3 is TGTGCCAGCAGCTTAGGGGCCGGTGGCTCTGGGGCCAACGTCCTGACTTTC.

The genes are TRBV20-1 and TRBJ1-1; no reliable D call. The germline V gene has CDR1 DFQATT and CDR2 SNEGSKA (reference sequence). Trimming left V 6 bases short and J 13 bases short, with 18 bases between. This CDR3 is built from 11 residues. The CDR3 nucleotides read TGCAGTGCCCCCCTCGTTCAGGATGATTTCTTT. Its protein product is CSAPLVQDDFF.